These 8 T cell receptor beta chains came from one sample sequenced in a study of blood T cell repertoires in COVID-19. Produced via immunoSEQ multiplex PCR; TCRdb's table is partial and in-frame only. The data hold 350,000 to 400,000 clones, with about 90% observed a single time. The sequencing sample was made of PBMCs or T cells enriched from blood (not recorded which). These receptors all stem from a woman aged 25 to 39 who had recovered from COVID-19.

The chain employs TRBV5-1 and TRBJ1-2; 8 nucleotides line up with TRBD1. V lost 5 bases and J lost 8; bases outside the gene matches: 20. The CDR3 is 17 residues long. Germline-derived CDR1 and CDR2 are SGHRS and YFSETQ. The CDR3: CASRSSPGQAFFGGYTF. CDR3 bases: TGCGCCAGCAGGTCGTCACCGGGACAGGCCTTTTTTGGGGGCTACACCTTC.

V usage is TRBV19 and J usage is TRBJ1-5; 9 nucleotides agree with TRBD1. The CDR3 contains 17 residues. Germline CDR1 reads LNHDA; CDR2 reads SQIVND (reference sequence). V shed 1 base and J 2 bases; nucleotides not matched to a gene: 6. CDR3 region: CASSIGGQGLGNQPQHF. The CDR3 coding sequence is TGTGCCAGTAGTATAGGTGGACAGGGGTTGGGCAATCAGCCCCAGCATTTT.

This chain connects TRBV27 to TRBJ1-5; D remains ambiguous. The CDR3 contains 13 residues. V lost 3 bases, J lost 4 bases, and 7 bases lay in between. Germline CDR1 MNHEY, CDR2 SMNVEV (reference sequence). The CDR3 here is CASSFMRNQPQHF. Written as DNA, the CDR3 is TGTGCCAGCAGTTTTATGAGGAATCAGCCCCAGCATTTT.

This clone was seen only a few times. V usage is TRBV9 and J usage is TRBJ1-3; no reliable D call. The CDR3 extends over 17 amino acids. Germline-derived CDR1 and CDR2 are SGDLS and YYNGEE. The V and J ends lost 0 bases and 0 bases respectively, with 13 bases between them. The CDR3 region is CASSVVGHPISGNTIYF. CDR3 bases: TGTGCCAGCAGCGTAGTTGGTCACCCTATCTCTGGAAACACCATATATTTT.

This clone was recorded a few times. The chain recombines TRBV28 with TRBJ2-1; no firm D call. This CDR3 region has 9 residues. V was shortened by 8 bases and J by 14 bases, with 10 bases between the two germline ends. The V gene's germline CDR1 is MDHEN and CDR2 SYDVKM. CDR3 nucleotides: TGTGCCAGCGGCGGCCCTAAGTTCTTC. It is translated as CASGGPKFF.

The V gene is TRBV7-2, the J gene TRBJ1-6, with a tentative D call TRBD1 (6 bases). Looked up from germline, CDR1 is SGHTA and CDR2 is FQGNSA. The CDR3 runs to 15 residues. The ends were cut back, 5 bases at V and 10 bases at J, with 18 bases in the middle. CDR3: CASSPNRVGGSPLHF. The CDR3 region has the DNA TGTGCCAGCAGCCCTAACAGGGTAGGTGGCTCACCCCTCCACTTT.

CDR3: CASSPPSAGRETQYF. The CDR3 nucleotides are TGTGCCAGCTCACCACCGAGTGCAGGCCGAGAGACCCAGTACTTC. The V gene is TRBV18, the J gene TRBJ2-5; unclear D gene. The CDR3 runs to 15 residues. Germline V gene data show CDR1 as KGHSH and CDR2 as LQKENI. V was pared by 0 bases and J by 4 bases, with 12 bases between.

This chain uses TRBV24-1 with TRBJ1-2; 7 nucleotides line up with TRBD1. Germline CDR1 is KGHDR and CDR2 is SFDVKD. V trimming: 4 bases; J trimming: 3 bases; junction bases outside the gene matches: 10. This CDR3 has 16 residues. The CDR3 nucleotides are TGTGCCACCAGTGACCCCACGGGGGACAGCCACTATGGCTACACCTTC. This encodes CATSDPTGDSHYGYTF.